Sequencing of this TCR beta chain was carried out in a study of response to subunit inactivated influenza vaccine. This clonotype came up a few times. The target antigen is unknown. Broader study findings: Seasonal influenza vaccination, on each occasion, was suggested by the authors to recruit few new T cells.

TCRdb itself ran the RT-PCR reads through MiXCR, one entry per CDR3 protein. The repertoire holds about 650,000 distinct CDR3 sequences, with less than 20% as singletons. The receptor comes from a man in his fifties who received an inactivated influenza vaccine. Sequencing was performed on PBMCs from blood, taken approximately 13 days after vaccination.

For the CDR3, the DNA is TGTGCCACCAGCACTGCGTTGCGTGAGACCCAGTACTTC. It encodes CATSTALRETQYF. The rearrangement joins TRBV15 to TRBJ2-5; D is uncertain. The V gene's germline CDR1 is LNHNV and CDR2 YYDKDF (reference sequence). V lost 4 bases to trimming and J lost 5 bases, with 11 bases between them. This CDR3 spans 13 amino acids. Full variable domain (remainder filled in from reference TRBV15 and TRBJ2-5): DAMVIQNPRYQVTQFGKPVTLSCSQTLNHNVMYWYQQKSSQAPKLLFHYYDKDFNNEADTPDNFQSRRPNTSFCFLDIRSPGLGDTAMYLCATSTALRETQYFGPGTRLLVL.